The entry that follows covers one T cell receptor (beta chain) sequence. What it binds is not known. The Oncomine TCR Beta short-read assay was applied to DNA of cultured CD4+ T cells. TCRdb fed the PCR reads into MiXCR, producing one record per CDR3 protein. The table has about 22,000 distinct CDR3 sequences, 46% seen once. The data are from a study of vaccination and CD4 T cells after COVID-19. V was clipped by 0 bases and J by 4 bases, with 12 bases between them. CDR3 length equals 15 residues. Germline CDR1 reads MNHEY; CDR2 reads SVGAGI. Time point indicated: late sampling 161 to 241 days after vaccination in a few convalescent patients. Regarding treatment: roughly ten-day PBMC culture with coronavirus spike peptide pools or control peptides (ViraFEST assay). ViraFEST stimulated the growth of antigen-specific T cells using peptide pools and subsequently profiled their TCRs by sequencing.

The chain combines TRBV6-5 with TRBJ1-2; D remains ambiguous. This clonotype was sampled from a human donor who had recovered from COVID-19. The sequencing here drew on CD4+ T cells from blood, cultured in vitro, taken about 7 months after SARS-CoV-2 vaccination. CDR3 DNA: TGTGCCAGCAGTTACTCGAAATCGGCCGTCTATGGCTACACCTTC. It specifies CASSYSKSAVYGYTF.